Shown below are 29 T cell receptor beta chains from a single sample sequenced in a study of molecular identifiers for immune sequencing clone quantification. MiXCR, applied by TCRdb to the PCR reads, yields one record per CDR3 protein. The sample carries 300,000 to 400,000 distinct CDR3 sequences, 20% to 25% recorded once. The specimen sequenced was naive CD8+ T cells from blood, with Jurkat cell RNA spiked in. Subset of the sample: FACS-sorted CD8+CD4-CCR7+CD45RA+ naive T cells. The receptors come from a human donor in good health. Some libraries in this study had Jurkat cell RNA spiked in.

The sample holds a few counts of this clonotype. This chain connects TRBV11-2 to TRBJ2-1; 13 bases match TRBD2. Germline V gene lookup returns CDR1 SGHAT and CDR2 FQNNGV. The J segment lost 4 bases and the V segment lost 10 bases, leaving 7 bases of the junction unmatched. The CDR3 covers 15 residues. The CDR3 here is CAIHTGLAGYNEQFF. The CDR3 bases are TGTGCCATCCATACGGGACTAGCGGGGTACAATGAGCAGTTCTTC. The full variable domain, in which reference TRBV11-2 and TRBJ2-1 provide the parts outside the CDR3, is EAGVAQSPRYKIIEKRQSVAFWCNPISGHATLYWYQQILGQGPKLLIQFQNNGVVDDSQLPKDRFSAERLKGVDSTLKIQPAKLEDSAVYLCAIHTGLAGYNEQFFGPGTRLTVL.

Points on this clonotype: A much larger clone sits a single nucleotide away, making a read error possible. This chain links TRBV20-1 with TRBJ2-7; the match to TRBD1 covers 10 bases. V lost 5 bases to trimming and J lost 3 bases; unmatched junction nucleotides: 10. The length of the CDR3 is 15 residues. Looked up from germline, CDR1 is DFQATT and CDR2 is SNEGSKA (reference sequence). CDR3 amino acids: CSAHHGTGVHYEQYF. DNA for the CDR3: TGCAGTGCTCACCACGGGACAGGGGTTCACTACGAGCAGTACTTC.

In the case of this clonotype: A single base separates this from a much larger clone, so it may be a read error. The chain couples TRBV20-1 to TRBJ2-2; the match to TRBD2 covers 12 bases. The germline V gene has CDR1 DFQATT and CDR2 SNEGSKA (reference sequence). This CDR3 is 17 amino acids long. Written as DNA, the CDR3 is TGCAGTGCTAGAGATTGGTCTAGCGGGAGGGTAACCGGGGAGCTGCTTTTT. This encodes CSARDWSSGRVTGELLF.

This clonotype was found a few times. The V gene is TRBV30, the J gene TRBJ2-3; 8 positions agree with TRBD2. V trimming: 1 base; J trimming: 4 bases; junction bases outside the gene matches: 13. The CDR3 consists of 17 residues. From germline, CDR1 is GTSNPN and CDR2 SVGIG (reference sequence). In DNA, the CDR3 is TGTGCCTGGAGTGAAGCGGGAGAAGTCTTACTCGCAGATACGCAGTATTTT. This codes for CAWSEAGEVLLADTQYF.

The chain uses TRBV12-3 or TRBV12-4 and TRBJ2-3; D gene uncertain. This CDR3 spans 16 amino acids. V was trimmed by 4 bases and J by 2 bases, leaving 16 bases between them. The chain's CDR3 is CASSSPSATYTDTQYF. For the CDR3, the DNA is TGTGCCAGCAGTTCTCCCTCGGCTACCTACACAGATACGCAGTATTTT.

This clonotype has a count of ten or more. The chain carries TRBV28 and TRBJ2-2; unclear D gene. The V gene lost 1 base and the J gene lost 1 base, with 7 bases spanning the gap. Germline V CDR1 and CDR2: MDHEN, SYDVKM. CDR3 length equals 15 residues. The CDR3 loop is CASSLSQMNTGELFF. CDR3 coding DNA: TGTGCCAGCAGTTTATCCCAGATGAACACCGGGGAGCTGTTTTTT.

With respect to this clonotype: A read error may explain this, as a much larger clone is one base away. The CDR3 end shows no conserved phenylalanine or tryptophan, and so a read error is likely. V gene TRBV20-1 combines with J gene TRBJ2-3, with D perhaps matching TRBD1 (6 bases). CDR3 length: 15 amino acids. V lost 5 bases and J lost 0, with 15 bases in between. Germline V CDR1 and CDR2: DFQATT, SNEGSKA (reference sequence). The CDR3 region is CSALNDRPSTDTQYS. In nucleotides, the CDR3 is TGCAGTGCTCTAAATGACAGGCCAAGCACAGATACGCAGTATTCT.

In this sample, this clonotype turned up many times. This chain links TRBV5-4 with TRBJ2-7, with 10 bases fitting TRBD2. The CDR3 consists of 15 residues. Trimming cost V 4 bases and J 1 base; bases outside gene matches: 5. Germline V gene lookup returns CDR1 SGHNT and CDR2 YYREEE (reference sequence). The chain's CDR3 is CASSPASGSSYEQYF. The CDR3 DNA reads TGTGCCAGCAGCCCGGCTAGCGGGAGTTCCTACGAGCAGTACTTC.

In this sample, this clonotype turned up many times. The chain links TRBV14 to TRBJ1-1; no reliable D call. The V end lost 6 bases, the J end lost 6 bases, and 14 bases lay between the germline ends. CDR1 and CDR2 (germline): SGHDN, FVKESK. The CDR3 runs 13 residues. The CDR3, as DNA: TGTGCCAGCAGACTATTCGGTGGGGCTGAAGCTTTCTTT. Translation: CASRLFGGAEAFF.

As DNA, the CDR3 is TGTGCCAGCAGCTTAGGGACAGGGGGCCTATCTGGAAACACCATATATTTT. Encoded protein: CASSLGTGGLSGNTIYF. The gene calls are TRBV7-2 and TRBJ1-3; 11 positions match TRBD1. This CDR3 is built from 17 residues. The V gene end was trimmed by 1 base and the J gene end by 1 base; junction bases not matched to a gene: 3. The germline CDR1 and CDR2 sequences are SGHTA and FQGNSA. The whole variable domain, remainder taken from reference TRBV7-2 and TRBJ1-3, is GAGVSQSPSNKVTEKGKDVELRCDPISGHTALYWYRQSLGQGLEFLIYFQGNSAPDKSGLPSDRFSAERTGGSVSTLTIQRTQQEDSAVYLCASSLGTGGLSGNTIYFGEGSWLTVV.

The chain combines TRBV20-1 with TRBJ1-2, with D perhaps TRBD1 (6 bases). The CDR3 has 20 amino acids. Germline CDR1 reads DFQATT; CDR2 reads SNEGSKA (reference sequence). Trimming left V 4 bases short and J 5 bases short, with 35 bases between. Here the CDR3 reads CSATEDSLMGNTWRSYGYTF. CDR3 nucleotide sequence: TGCAGTGCTACAGAGGACAGCCTGATGGGGAATACTTGGCGCTCATATGGCTACACCTTC.

This clonotype was detected ten times or more. The chain carries TRBV7-9 and TRBJ2-3, with D hard to call. Germline assignment: CDR1 SEHNR and CDR2 FQNEAQ (reference sequence). This CDR3 has 14 amino acids. The V gene lost 5 bases and the J gene lost 0 bases, with 9 bases spanning the gap. CDR3 coding DNA: TGTGCCAGCAGCCCAGTTATAAGCACAGATACGCAGTATTTT. It translates to CASSPVISTDTQYF.

This clonotype was detected ten times or more. The chain has TRBV28 and TRBJ2-5, with TRBD1 identical over 8 bases. Germline V lookup: CDR1 MDHEN, CDR2 SYDVKM. This CDR3 region has 15 residues. The V segment lost 3 bases and the J segment 4 bases; nucleotides outside the gene matches: 7. The DNA for the CDR3 is TGTGCCAGCAGTTTGGACAGGGTTAATGTAGAGACCCAGTACTTC. Its protein product is CASSLDRVNVETQYF.

This chain links TRBV7-9 with TRBJ1-1; no clear D gene. The germline CDR1 and CDR2 sequences are SEHNR and FQNEAQ (reference sequence). The CDR3 has 13 residues. Trimming pared 5 bases from V and 4 bases from J, leaving 11 bases between. The CDR3 reads CASSRALSTEAFF. The CDR3 DNA sequence: TGTGCCAGCAGCCGCGCTCTCAGCACTGAAGCTTTCTTT. The entire variable domain, with the rest obtained from reference TRBV7-9 and TRBJ1-1, is as follows: DTGVSQNPRHKITKRGQNVTFRCDPISEHNRLYWYRQTLGQGPEFLTYFQNEAQLEKSRLLSDRFSAERPKGSFSTLEIQRTEQGDSAMYLCASSRALSTEAFFGQGTRLTVV.

This clonotype was seen more than once but under ten times. The gene calls are TRBV29-1 and TRBJ2-7; 9 nucleotides match TRBD2. CDR1 SQVTM and CDR2 ANQGSEA come from the germline V gene. J was trimmed by 5 bases and V by 4 bases; bases with no gene match: 9. This CDR3 spans 14 amino acids. The CDR3 sequence: CSVGGASGIDEQYF. The CDR3 DNA reads TGCAGCGTTGGGGGGGCTAGCGGGATTGACGAGCAGTACTTC.

This clonotype was detected ten times or more. The V and J genes are TRBV13 and TRBJ1-1; D is uncertain. The germline CDR1 and CDR2 sequences are PRHDT and FYEKMQ (reference sequence). The CDR3 is 15 amino acids. The germline V and J ends were trimmed by 0 bases and 0 bases, with 8 bases remaining between them. The chain's CDR3 is CASSLGPGLNTEAFF. CDR3 in DNA: TGTGCCAGCAGCTTAGGGCCAGGATTGAACACTGAAGCTTTCTTT.

About this clonotype itself: A junction boundary mismatches the germline segment, possibly from a read error. The V gene is TRBV25-1, the J gene TRBJ2-2, with 9 positions matching TRBD2. The CDR3 is 16 residues long. Germline CDR1 and CDR2: MGHDK and SYGVNS. CDR3 sequence (DNA): TGTGCCGGCAGCAAATGGGCGGGGGGGCGGACCGGGGAGCTGTTTTTT. Translated: CAGSKWAGGRTGELFF. Filled out from reference TRBV25-1 and TRBJ2-2, the complete variable domain reads EADIYQTPRYLVIGTGKKITLECSQTMGHDKMYWYQQDPGMELHLIHYSYGVNSTEKGDLSSESTVSRIRTEHFPLTLESARPSHTSQYLCAGSKWAGGRTGELFFGEGSRLTVL.

This clonotype turned up a few times. The chain has TRBV18 and TRBJ1-3; D possibly corresponds to TRBD1 (5 bases). The V gene lost 5 bases and the J gene lost 2 bases, with 7 bases spanning the gap. Per germline, CDR1 KGHSH and CDR2 LQKENI. The CDR3 covers 13 residues. CDR3 protein: CASSEGPGNTIYF. CDR3 nucleotide sequence: TGTGCCAGCTCAGAGGGACCTGGAAACACCATATATTTT.

Only a few counts were recorded for this clonotype. V is TRBV19 and J is TRBJ2-5, with D possibly called TRBD1 or TRBD2 (5 bases each). The germline V and J ends were trimmed by 5 bases and 7 bases, with 17 bases remaining between them. This CDR3 has 14 amino acids. The V gene's germline CDR1 is LNHDA and CDR2 SQIVND (reference sequence). The CDR3 DNA reads as TGTGCCAGTAGTCGTTTGACCGGGACCCGGACCCAGTACTTC. Amino acid sequence: CASSRLTGTRTQYF.

Comment on this clonotype: A much larger clone lies one base from this, so it may be a read error. The chain combines TRBV12-3 or TRBV12-4 with TRBJ2-2; D is unresolved. V was cut by 6 bases and J by 5 bases, with 10 bases left in between. The CDR3 has 13 amino acids. In nucleotides, the CDR3 is TGTGCCAGCAGGGACGCCGGGACCGGGGAGCTGTTTTTT. Encoded protein: CASRDAGTGELFF.

As to this clonotype: A single base separates this from a much larger clone, so it may be a read error. The CDR3 ends on some other residue instead of the conserved phenylalanine or tryptophan, so this is likely a read error. The chain couples TRBV6-6 to TRBJ2-6; D remains unclear. The CDR3 loop spans 13 amino acids. Germline CDR1 reads MNHNY; CDR2 reads SVGAGI (reference sequence). Trimming removed 7 bases from V and 4 bases from J, with 8 bases in between. CDR3: CASTYVGANVLTL. The CDR3 bases are TGTGCCAGCACCTATGTCGGGGCCAACGTCCTGACTCTC.

This clonotype was picked up many times. This chain joins TRBV12-3 or TRBV12-4 and TRBJ1-1; D possibly corresponds to TRBD1 (5 bases). V was shortened by 5 bases and J by 0 bases, with 13 bases between the two germline ends. CDR3 length: 15 amino acids. CDR3 coding DNA: TGTGCCAGCAGTACTAGGACACAAATGAACACTGAAGCTTTCTTT. Amino acids: CASSTRTQMNTEAFF.

This clonotype was counted at least ten times. The chain combines TRBV4-3 with TRBJ2-7; D is unclear. V was trimmed by 4 bases and J by 5 bases, leaving 15 bases between them. This CDR3 is 14 amino acids long. Per the germline V gene, CDR1 is LGHNA and CDR2 is YSLEER. Here the CDR3 DNA reads TGCGCCAGCAGCCTCTACAGAGGAATGGACGAGCAGTACTTC. Its protein is CASSLYRGMDEQYF.

As concerns this clonotype: A much bigger clone sits one base away, suggesting this may be a read error. The V call is TRBV7-8, the J call TRBJ2-5, with 8 bases aligning to TRBD1. This CDR3 spans 14 amino acids. Per germline, CDR1 SGHVS and CDR2 FQNEAQ. The CDR3 sequence is CSSSLGQGTETQYF. The CDR3 nucleotides are TGTTCCAGCAGCTTAGGACAGGGTACGGAGACCCAGTACTTC. The full variable domain, with the rest looked up from reference TRBV7-8 and TRBJ2-5, is GAGVSQSPRYKVAKRGQDVALRCDPISGHVSLFWYQQALGQGPEFLTYFQNEAQLDKSGLPSDRFFAERPEGSVSTLKIQRTQQEDSAVYLCSSSLGQGTETQYFGPGTRLLVL.

About this clonotype: Germline and junction disagree at one end, which may indicate a read error. The J gene is TRBJ1-2, the V gene TRBV4-3; TRBD1 matches at 7 bases. Per germline, CDR1 LGHNA and CDR2 YSLEER. The CDR3 loop spans 15 amino acids. CDR3 sequence reads: CASSQDLGQNYGCTF. For the CDR3, the DNA is TGCGCCAGCAGCCAAGATTTGGGACAGAACTATGGCTGCACCTTC.

The V gene is TRBV7-2, the J gene TRBJ2-5; tentatively, D is TRBD1 (5 bases). CDR3 length equals 14 residues. Germline lookup yields CDR1 SGHTA and CDR2 FQGNSA. With 5 bases removed from V and 4 bases from J, the gap between germline ends came to 14 bases. The CDR3 loop reads CASSVTGSRETQYF. DNA of the CDR3: TGTGCCAGCAGCGTTACAGGTTCCCGAGAGACCCAGTACTTC.

This clonotype was seen a handful of times. The chain employs TRBV20-1 and TRBJ2-3; 10 bases are a match to TRBD2. CDR3 length: 18 amino acids. Germline V CDR1 and CDR2: DFQATT, SNEGSKA (reference sequence). V dropped 0 bases and J dropped 0; count of bases not matched to a gene: 9. The CDR3 is CSARESSGGSTSTDTQYF. In DNA form, the CDR3 reads TGCAGTGCTAGAGAAAGTAGCGGGGGGTCCACTAGCACAGATACGCAGTATTTT.

This clonotype was counted many times. The chain has TRBV7-9 and TRBJ2-7; 13 positions agree with TRBD2. This CDR3 comprises 15 residues. The ends lost 5 bases at V and 0 bases at J; junction bases unmatched: 1. Germline V gene data show CDR1 as SEHNR and CDR2 as FQNEAQ (reference sequence). In nucleotides, the CDR3 is TGTGCCAGCAGCCGGACTAGCGGGAGCTCCTACGAGCAGTACTTC. Residues: CASSRTSGSSYEQYF. Full variable domain (rest looked up from reference TRBV7-9 and TRBJ2-7): DTGVSQNPRHKITKRGQNVTFRCDPISEHNRLYWYRQTLGQGPEFLTYFQNEAQLEKSRLLSDRFSAERPKGSFSTLEIQRTEQGDSAMYLCASSRTSGSSYEQYFGPGTRLTVT.

As for this clonotype: A much larger clone lies a single base off, so this may be a read error. The chain recombines TRBV5-1 with TRBJ1-1; tentatively, D is TRBD1 (5 bases). V was pared by 7 bases and J by 6 bases, with 16 bases between. This CDR3 has 13 residues. CDR1 and CDR2 (germline): SGHRS, YFSETQ. The CDR3: CASRRGLNAEAFF. For the CDR3, the DNA is TGCGCCAGCCGAAGGGGACTTAACGCTGAAGCTTTCTTT.